The 27 T cell receptor beta chains given below trace back to one sample, sequenced in a study of blood T cell repertoires in COVID-19. Produced via immunoSEQ multiplex PCR; TCRdb's table is partial and in-frame only. The sample shows about 110,000 clones, 55% to 75% of them seen only once. Material for sequencing was peripheral blood. These receptors were obtained from a woman between 40 and 50 years old with acute or convalescent COVID-19.

The rearrangement uses TRBV30 and TRBJ1-1, with TRBD1 matching over 7 bases. This CDR3 spans 14 amino acids. V dropped 3 bases and J dropped 6; count of bases not matched to a gene: 10. The germline CDR1 and CDR2 sequences are GTSNPN and SVGIG (reference sequence). The CDR3 sequence: CAWRQGTVVAEAFF. CDR3 sequence (DNA): TGTGCCTGGAGACAAGGGACAGTGGTCGCTGAAGCTTTCTTT.

This clone is a singleton in its sample. This likely comes from a read error, as the CDR3 has no conserved phenylalanine or tryptophan at its end. The limits of the CDR3 on the DNA are not certain, so only TCRdb's listed CDR3 is given. This chain links TRBV7-4 with TRBJ2-3; the DNA was not compared with TRBD1, the D call given in the table. CDR1 and CDR2 (germline): SGHVT, SQSDAQ. The CDR3 has 11 amino acids, counting both end residues. CDR3 region: CASSSARDQGG.

This clone was observed a handful of times. The V and J genes are TRBV7-8 and TRBJ2-7; 10 bases map to TRBD2. This CDR3 region has 17 residues. Germline V lookup: CDR1 SGHVS, CDR2 FQNEAQ. V lost 3 bases, J lost 0 bases, and 8 bases stayed unmatched. This CDR3 is CASSFATSGARSYEQYF. Written as DNA, the CDR3 is TGTGCCAGCAGCTTTGCCACTAGCGGGGCCCGCTCCTACGAGCAGTACTTC.

CDR3 bases: TGCGCCAGCAGCCTACATGGACAGGGCACAGATACGCAGTATTTT. As protein: CASSLHGQGTDTQYF. The rearrangement links TRBV5-1 to TRBJ2-3; 7 nucleotides line up with TRBD1. The CDR3 has 15 amino acids. CDR1 and CDR2 (germline): SGHRS, YFSETQ. Trimming took 4 bases from V and 1 from J; bases not matched to a gene: 6.

The rearrangement links TRBV30 to TRBJ1-1; 8 positions agree with TRBD1. V trimming: 3 bases; J trimming: 4 bases; junction bases outside the gene matches: 4. This CDR3 has 13 residues. The V gene's germline CDR1 is GTSNPN and CDR2 SVGIG (reference sequence). This CDR3 is CAWRNTGGTEAFF. The CDR3, as DNA: TGTGCCTGGAGGAATACAGGGGGCACTGAAGCTTTCTTT.

This clone was seen more than once but under ten times. The CDR3: CASSERTGGRSGNTEAFF. The CDR3 DNA sequence: TGTGCCAGCAGTGAAAGGACAGGGGGGCGGTCGGGGAACACTGAAGCTTTCTTT. This chain links TRBV2 with TRBJ1-1, with TRBD1 matching 10 bases. V lost 2 bases, J lost 1 base, and 10 bases stayed unmatched. Germline CDR1 SNHLY, CDR2 FYNNEI. The CDR3 runs to 18 residues.

V gene TRBV6-1 combines with J gene TRBJ2-1; D uncertain. V was clipped by 3 bases and J by 5 bases, with 8 bases between them. The CDR3 contains 13 residues. Per germline, CDR1 MNHNS and CDR2 SASEGT. The CDR3 loop is CASSEARHNEQFF. The CDR3 bases are TGTGCCAGCAGTGAGGCACGTCACAATGAGCAGTTCTTC.

J is TRBJ2-3 and V is TRBV7-2, with TRBD2 matching over 13 bases. Germline CDR1 is SGHTA and CDR2 is FQGNSA. Trimming took 5 bases from V and 7 from J; bases not matched to a gene: 9. The CDR3 contains 16 residues. The DNA of the CDR3 is TGTGCCAGCAGCCCGGGACTAGCGGGGCTTTTATATACGCAGTATTTT. Amino acid sequence: CASSPGLAGLLYTQYF.

V and J are TRBV29-1 and TRBJ1-1, with TRBD1 as a possible D gene (6 bases). V lost 7 bases and J lost 1, with 13 bases in between. Germline V gene sequence: CDR1 SQVTM, CDR2 ANQGSEA. The CDR3 extends over 13 amino acids. The CDR3 DNA reads as TGCAGCGGAGACCAGGGGTCGAACACTGAAGCTTTCTTT. This encodes CSGDQGSNTEAFF.

J is TRBJ2-5 and V is TRBV7-6; D perhaps matches TRBD1 (6 bases). From germline, CDR1 is SGHVS and CDR2 FNYEAQ. The CDR3 length is 15 residues. Trimming took 5 bases from V and 2 from J, leaving 15 bases between them. The CDR3 bases are TGTGCCAGCAGCGGAACAGGGCAAATACAAGAGACCCAGTACTTC. Amino acid sequence: CASSGTGQIQETQYF.

This sequence joins TRBV10-2 and TRBJ1-2; 8 nucleotides match TRBD1. Trimming cost V 8 bases and J 4 bases; bases outside gene matches: 6. Per the germline V gene, CDR1 is WSHSY and CDR2 is SAAADI. The CDR3 runs to 13 residues. CDR3 protein: CASRAGTGYGYTF. The CDR3 DNA reads as TGCGCCAGCCGCGCCGGGACAGGCTATGGCTACACCTTC.

This rearrangement joins TRBV7-2 to TRBJ2-1, with 11 bases fitting TRBD2. The germline V gene has CDR1 SGHTA and CDR2 FQGNSA. CDR3 length: 16 amino acids. V was clipped by 5 bases and J by 4 bases; unmatched bases: 7. This CDR3 reads CASSADSGGAYNEQFF. CDR3 nucleotide sequence: TGTGCCAGCAGCGCAGATAGCGGGGGGGCTTACAATGAGCAGTTCTTC.

This clone was seen more than once but under ten times. Other DNA sequences in this specimen translate into the identical CDR3. The chain is built from TRBV27 and TRBJ1-5; D gene unclear. V lost 2 bases and J lost 0, with 8 bases in between. Per the germline V gene, CDR1 is MNHEY and CDR2 is SMNVEV (reference sequence). This CDR3 region has 15 residues. The CDR3 loop is CASSLDRDSNQPQHF. The CDR3 coding sequence is TGTGCCAGCAGTTTAGATCGGGATAGCAATCAGCCCCAGCATTTT.

The DNA for the CDR3 is TGTGCCAGCAGCGACTTCCATGCCGGCTCCTACAATGAGCAGTTCTTC. Its translation is CASSDFHAGSYNEQFF. The V and J genes are TRBV3-1 (or the pseudogene TRBV3-2) and TRBJ2-1; D remains ambiguous. Germline-derived CDR1 and CDR2 are LGHDT and YNNKEL (reference sequence). Trimming shortened V by 5 bases and J by 0 bases, and 14 bases separated the two germline ends. There are 16 residues in the CDR3.

The gene calls are TRBV13 and TRBJ2-7, with 8 bases identical to TRBD1. There are 14 residues in the CDR3. With 5 bases clipped from V and 6 bases from J, the junction kept 9 bases outside the gene matches. In germline, CDR1 is PRHDT, CDR2 FYEKMQ (reference sequence). This CDR3 reads CASSPQGDWGEQYF. The CDR3, as DNA: TGTGCCAGCAGCCCACAGGGGGATTGGGGCGAGCAGTACTTC.

The CDR3, as DNA: TGCGCCAGCAGCCCCGGAAAGGGACAGGCCTTGAACACTGAAGCTTTCTTT. It codes for CASSPGKGQALNTEAFF. The J gene is TRBJ1-1, the V gene TRBV5-1; 8 positions match TRBD1. Germline values: CDR1 SGHRS, CDR2 YFSETQ. This CDR3 is 17 amino acids long. Trimming at V came to 4 bases and at J to 0 bases, leaving 11 bases not matched to a gene.

The chain is built from TRBV20-1 and TRBJ1-5, with no clear D. The CDR3 runs 13 residues. V lost 3 bases to trimming and J lost 0 bases, with 6 bases between them. Germline loops: CDR1 DFQATT, CDR2 SNEGSKA (reference sequence). In nucleotides, the CDR3 is TGCAGTGCTAGTTCGGGTAGCAATCAGCCCCAGCATTTT. It specifies CSASSGSNQPQHF.

The V and J genes are TRBV27 and TRBJ1-2; 8 bases map to TRBD1. CDR3 length: 18 residues. Trimming cost V 5 bases and J 7 bases; bases outside gene matches: 21. The V gene's germline CDR1 is MNHEY and CDR2 SMNVEV (reference sequence). The CDR3 is CASSRTLGTGLFASGYTF. CDR3 in DNA: TGTGCCAGCAGTCGAACACTCGGGACAGGTTTGTTTGCAAGTGGCTACACCTTC.

V is TRBV9 and J is TRBJ2-3; D is ambiguous. The CDR3 is 14 amino acids. Germline V gives CDR1 SGDLS, CDR2 YYNGEE. The V end was cut by 3 bases, the J end by 6 bases, with 14 bases between. Here the CDR3 reads CASSDHHVADTQYF. CDR3 in DNA: TGTGCCAGCAGCGACCACCACGTGGCCGATACGCAGTATTTT.

The chain is built from TRBV12-3 or TRBV12-4 and TRBJ1-2; weak D call: TRBD1 (6 bases). V was shortened by 6 bases and J by 6 bases, with 14 bases between the two germline ends. The CDR3 runs to 13 residues. CDR3 sequence: CASSQHRDDGYTF. The CDR3 DNA is TGTGCCAGCAGCCAGCACAGGGACGATGGCTACACCTTC.

This sequence joins TRBV10-2 and TRBJ2-7; D is ambiguous. Germline V gives CDR1 WSHSY, CDR2 SAAADI. This CDR3 contains 14 residues. Trimming removed 0 bases at V and 2 bases at J, with 8 bases between. The CDR3 sequence: CASSESHQTYEQYF. The CDR3, as DNA: TGCGCCAGCAGTGAGTCTCACCAGACCTACGAGCAGTACTTC.

The table lists this clone with a few counts. V usage is TRBV10-3 and J usage is TRBJ1-5; possible D gene TRBD1, 5 bases. Between the trimmed V and J ends, which lost 8 bases and 0 bases, there was a span of 20 bases. This CDR3 is 17 amino acids long. The germline V gene has CDR1 ENHRY and CDR2 SYGVKD. CDR3 DNA sequence: TGTGCCATCGTCTGGGGGGTTGACGATTATAGCAATCAGCCCCAGCATTTT. It yields the protein CAIVWGVDDYSNQPQHF.

In this sample, this clone turned up a few times. This chain links TRBV4-3 with TRBJ2-1; D possibly corresponds to TRBD1 (6 bases). CDR1 is LGHNA and CDR2 is YSLEER in the germline V gene. V lost 1 base, J lost 6 bases, and 10 bases lay in between. This CDR3 is built from 14 residues. The CDR3 loop reads CASSQAGEVNEQFF. CDR3 in DNA: TGCGCCAGCAGCCAAGCAGGGGAAGTCAATGAGCAGTTCTTC.

This clone appeared once. The chain carries TRBV5-1 and TRBJ2-7, with 8 bases fitting TRBD1. CDR3 length equals 15 residues. Germline V lookup: CDR1 SGHRS, CDR2 YFSETQ. V lost 0 bases to trimming and J lost 3 bases; unmatched junction nucleotides: 5. CDR3 sequence: CASSLAGQARYEQYF. In DNA, the CDR3 is TGCGCCAGCAGCTTGGCGGGACAGGCCCGCTACGAGCAGTACTTC.

The chain joins TRBV10-3 to TRBJ2-7; 8 bases match TRBD1. The CDR3 sequence is 15 residues long. Germline loops: CDR1 ENHRY, CDR2 SYGVKD. V gave up 2 bases and J gave up 2 bases; unmatched junction bases: 5. CDR3 residues: CAISEDRGAPYEQYF. In DNA form, the CDR3 reads TGTGCCATCAGTGAGGACAGGGGCGCTCCCTACGAGCAGTACTTC.

V usage is TRBV7-8 and J usage is TRBJ2-7, with 10 bases matching TRBD1. V trimming: 3 bases; J trimming: 8 bases; junction bases outside the gene matches: 10. This CDR3 has 15 residues. The germline V gene has CDR1 SGHVS and CDR2 FQNEAQ. CDR3 amino acids: CASSLDRDRGMKQYF. CDR3 coding DNA: TGTGCCAGCAGCTTGGACCGGGACAGGGGAATGAAGCAGTACTTC. Full variable domain (rest looked up from reference TRBV7-8 and TRBJ2-7): GAGVSQSPRYKVAKRGQDVALRCDPISGHVSLFWYQQALGQGPEFLTYFQNEAQLDKSGLPSDRFFAERPEGSVSTLKIQRTQQEDSAVYLCASSLDRDRGMKQYFGPGTRLTVT.

The V and J genes are TRBV7-9 and TRBJ2-3, with 9 bases fitting TRBD1. Looked up from germline, CDR1 is SEHNR and CDR2 is FQNEAQ (reference sequence). V lost 1 base, J lost 1 base, and 3 bases stayed unmatched. The CDR3 extends over 16 amino acids. In DNA, the CDR3 is TGTGCCAGCAGCTTAGGGACAGGGGTGGGCACAGATACGCAGTATTTT. This codes for CASSLGTGVGTDTQYF. The full variable domain, rest sourced from reference TRBV7-9 and TRBJ2-3, is DTGVSQNPRHKITKRGQNVTFRCDPISEHNRLYWYRQTLGQGPEFLTYFQNEAQLEKSRLLSDRFSAERPKGSFSTLEIQRTEQGDSAMYLCASSLGTGVGTDTQYFGPGTRLTVL.